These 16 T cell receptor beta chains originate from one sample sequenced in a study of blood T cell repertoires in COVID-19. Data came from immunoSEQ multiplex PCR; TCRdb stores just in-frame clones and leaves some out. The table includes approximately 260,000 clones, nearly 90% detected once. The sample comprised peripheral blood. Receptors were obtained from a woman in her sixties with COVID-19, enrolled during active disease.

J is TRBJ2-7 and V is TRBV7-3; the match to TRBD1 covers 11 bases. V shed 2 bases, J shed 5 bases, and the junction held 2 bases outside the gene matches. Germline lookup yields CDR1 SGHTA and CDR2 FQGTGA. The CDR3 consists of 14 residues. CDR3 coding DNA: TGTGCCAGCAGCTTAGGACAGGGGGCCCACGAGCAGTACTTC. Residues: CASSLGQGAHEQYF.

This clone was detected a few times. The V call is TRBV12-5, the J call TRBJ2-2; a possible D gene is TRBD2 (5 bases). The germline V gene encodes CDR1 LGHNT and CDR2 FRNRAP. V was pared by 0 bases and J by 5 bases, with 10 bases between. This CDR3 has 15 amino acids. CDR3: CASGLVTGETGELFF. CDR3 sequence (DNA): TGTGCTAGTGGTTTGGTAACCGGGGAGACCGGGGAGCTGTTTTTT.

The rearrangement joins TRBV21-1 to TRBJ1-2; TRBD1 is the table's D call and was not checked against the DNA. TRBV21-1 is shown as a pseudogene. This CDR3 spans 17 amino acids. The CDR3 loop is CASSKGQGQGAAYGYTF. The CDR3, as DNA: TGTGCCAGCAGCAAAGGGCAGGGACAGGGGGCCGCCTATGGCTACACCTTC.

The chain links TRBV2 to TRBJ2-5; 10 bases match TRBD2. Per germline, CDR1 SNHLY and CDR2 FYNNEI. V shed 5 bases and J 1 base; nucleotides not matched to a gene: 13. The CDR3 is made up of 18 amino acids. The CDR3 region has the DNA TGTGCCAGCAGTCTAGCGGGGGTTATAAAGGGCTCCCAAGAGACCCAGTACTTC. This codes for CASSLAGVIKGSQETQYF.

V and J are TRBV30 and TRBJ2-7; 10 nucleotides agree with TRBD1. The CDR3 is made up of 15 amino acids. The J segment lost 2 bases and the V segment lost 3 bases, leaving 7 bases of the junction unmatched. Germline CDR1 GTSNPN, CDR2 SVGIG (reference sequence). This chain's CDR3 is CAWSGSDRGPYEQYF. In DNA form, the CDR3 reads TGTGCCTGGAGCGGATCCGACAGGGGGCCCTACGAGCAGTACTTC.

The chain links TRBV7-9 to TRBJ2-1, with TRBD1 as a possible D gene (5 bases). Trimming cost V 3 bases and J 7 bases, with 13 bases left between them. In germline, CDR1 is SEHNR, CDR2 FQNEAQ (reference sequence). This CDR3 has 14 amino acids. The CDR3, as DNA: TGTGCCAGCAGCTTTCCCAGGGTATCAAATGAGCAGTTCTTC. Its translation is CASSFPRVSNEQFF.

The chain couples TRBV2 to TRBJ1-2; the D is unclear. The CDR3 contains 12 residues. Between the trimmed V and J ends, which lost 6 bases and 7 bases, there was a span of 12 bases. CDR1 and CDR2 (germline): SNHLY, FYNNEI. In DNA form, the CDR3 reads TGTGCCAGCAGGGAGCGGAGACTTGGCTACACCTTC. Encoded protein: CASRERRLGYTF.

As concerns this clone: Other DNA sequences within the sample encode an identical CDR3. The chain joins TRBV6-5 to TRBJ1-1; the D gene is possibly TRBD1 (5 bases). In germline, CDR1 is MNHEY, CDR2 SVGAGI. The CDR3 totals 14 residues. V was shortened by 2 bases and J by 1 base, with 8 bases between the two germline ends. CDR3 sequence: CASSYGRGNTEAFF. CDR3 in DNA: TGTGCCAGCAGTTACGGAAGGGGGAACACTGAAGCTTTCTTT.

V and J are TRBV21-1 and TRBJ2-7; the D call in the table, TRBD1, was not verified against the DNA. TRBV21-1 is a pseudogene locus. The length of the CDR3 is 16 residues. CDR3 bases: TGTGCCAGCAGCACTTCTATAGACAGGGGTTCCTACGAGCAGTACTTC. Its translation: CASSTSIDRGSYEQYF.

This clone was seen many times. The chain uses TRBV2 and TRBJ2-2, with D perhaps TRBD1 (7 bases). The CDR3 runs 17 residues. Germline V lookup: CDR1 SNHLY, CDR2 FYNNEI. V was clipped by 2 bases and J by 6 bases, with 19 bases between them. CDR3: CASSEYISDREAGELFF. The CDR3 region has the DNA TGTGCCAGCAGTGAATATATCTCCGACAGGGAGGCCGGGGAGCTGTTTTTT. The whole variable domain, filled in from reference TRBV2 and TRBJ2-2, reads EPEVTQTPSHQVTQMGQEVILRCVPISNHLYFYWYRQILGQKVEFLVSFYNNEISEKSEIFDDQFSVERPDGSNFTLKIRSTKLEDSAMYFCASSEYISDREAGELFFGEGSRLTVL.

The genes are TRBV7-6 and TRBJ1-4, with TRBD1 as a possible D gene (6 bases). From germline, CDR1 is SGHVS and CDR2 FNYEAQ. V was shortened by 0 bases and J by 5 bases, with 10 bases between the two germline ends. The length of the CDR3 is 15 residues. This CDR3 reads CASSLARGLNEKLFF. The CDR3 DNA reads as TGTGCCAGCAGCTTAGCGCGGGGGCTAAATGAAAAACTGTTTTTT.

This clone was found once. CDR3 amino acids: CASSPGLAGGNYNEQFF. The CDR3 DNA reads TGTGCCAGCAGCCCGGGACTAGCGGGGGGAAACTACAATGAGCAGTTCTTC. V usage is TRBV7-3 and J usage is TRBJ2-1; 15 bases agree with TRBD2. Germline V gives CDR1 SGHTA, CDR2 FQGTGA. The CDR3 is made up of 17 amino acids. The ends lost 5 bases at V and 3 bases at J; junction bases unmatched: 5.

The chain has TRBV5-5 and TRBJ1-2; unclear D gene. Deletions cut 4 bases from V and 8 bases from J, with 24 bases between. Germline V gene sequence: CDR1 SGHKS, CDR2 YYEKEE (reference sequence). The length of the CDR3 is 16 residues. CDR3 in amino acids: CASSREISEGPSGYTF. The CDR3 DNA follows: TGTGCCAGCAGCCGTGAGATAAGCGAAGGCCCCTCGGGCTACACCTTC.

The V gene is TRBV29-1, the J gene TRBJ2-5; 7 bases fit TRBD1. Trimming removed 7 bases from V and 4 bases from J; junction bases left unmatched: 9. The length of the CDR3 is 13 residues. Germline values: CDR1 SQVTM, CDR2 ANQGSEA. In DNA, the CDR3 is TGCAGCGCCTACGAGGGGGCCGGAGAGACCCAGTACTTC. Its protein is CSAYEGAGETQYF.

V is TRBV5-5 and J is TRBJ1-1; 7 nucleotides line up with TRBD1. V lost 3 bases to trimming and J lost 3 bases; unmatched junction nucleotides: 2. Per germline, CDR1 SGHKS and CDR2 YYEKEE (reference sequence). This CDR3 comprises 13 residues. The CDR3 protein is CASSSDRDTEAFF. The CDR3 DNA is TGTGCCAGCAGCTCTGACAGGGACACTGAAGCTTTCTTT.

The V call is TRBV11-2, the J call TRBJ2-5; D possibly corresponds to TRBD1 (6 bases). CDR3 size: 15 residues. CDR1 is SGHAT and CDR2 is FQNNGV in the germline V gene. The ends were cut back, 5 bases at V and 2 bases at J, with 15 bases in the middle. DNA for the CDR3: TGTGCCAGCAGCACCGGACAGACCCCACAAGAGACCCAGTACTTC. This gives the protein CASSTGQTPQETQYF. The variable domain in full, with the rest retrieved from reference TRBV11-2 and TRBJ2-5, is EAGVAQSPRYKIIEKRQSVAFWCNPISGHATLYWYQQILGQGPKLLIQFQNNGVVDDSQLPKDRFSAERLKGVDSTLKIQPAKLEDSAVYLCASSTGQTPQETQYFGPGTRLLVL.